This section outlines one TCR beta chain sequence together with its context. Antigen unknown. The sample is drawn from a study of cytotoxic CD8 clonotypes in ibrutinib-treated CLL. In the study overall: Responses: 24 partial, 2 complete; after median about 68 months, around 15 stayed remitted, about twelve progressed.

The CDR3 consists of 14 residues. Unmatched junction bases numbered 4, after V lost 4 bases and J lost 6 bases. Germline CDR1 reads SGHAT; CDR2 reads FQNNGV. Study-wide results and limits: Public clonotypes were rare and shrank or held steady on treatment. Age-matched healthy donor levels were exceeded by baseline clonality, which tracked circulating CD8+ T-cell counts.

The repertoire was sequenced with immunoSEQ multiplex PCR; TCRdb's copy has only in-frame clones and lacks some. The table includes approximately 120,000 clones, 84% detected once. The chain has TRBV11-2 and TRBJ2-3; 10 nucleotides agree with TRBD1. The TCR sequence derives from a human donor with chronic lymphocytic leukemia. The sample was PBMCs, taken after 24 months of ibrutinib treatment. CDR3 sequence: CASSSRTGGDTQYF. The CDR3, as DNA: TGTGCCAGCAGCTCCCGGACAGGGGGGGATACGCAGTATTTT. The complete variable domain, with remaining parts taken from reference TRBV11-2 and TRBJ2-3, reads EAGVAQSPRYKIIEKRQSVAFWCNPISGHATLYWYQQILGQGPKLLIQFQNNGVVDDSQLPKDRFSAERLKGVDSTLKIQPAKLEDSAVYLCASSSRTGGDTQYFGPGTRLTVL.